Below are 26 T cell receptor beta chains sequenced from a single sample in a study of early T cells in non-severe SARS-CoV-2 infection. TCRdb passed the 5' RACE reads through MiXCR, listing each CDR3 protein once. The sample records about 33,000 distinct CDR3 sequences, 5% to 6% being singletons. Sequenced material: whole blood. These receptors all come from an adult who was a healthcare worker with PCR-confirmed SARS-CoV-2 infection or an uninfected control (not recorded which).

The chain carries TRBV28 and TRBJ1-5; D is unresolved. The CDR3 runs 14 residues. The V end was cut by 6 bases, the J end by 9 bases, with 18 bases between. The germline V gene encodes CDR1 MDHEN and CDR2 SYDVKM. This CDR3 reads CASSQPLMDGPQHF. The CDR3 DNA reads TGTGCCAGCAGCCAACCCCTTATGGACGGGCCCCAGCATTTT.

This clonotype has at least ten counts. The chain employs TRBV5-4 and TRBJ2-1, with 7 bases identical to TRBD1. Germline V gene data show CDR1 as SGHNT and CDR2 as YYREEE (reference sequence). With V trimmed by 3 bases and J by 2 bases, 8 bases remained unmatched. CDR3 length: 16 residues. The CDR3 is CASSSRQGPTYNEQFF. In DNA form, the CDR3 reads TGTGCCAGCAGCTCCCGACAGGGCCCTACCTACAATGAGCAGTTCTTC.

This clonotype was counted ten times or more. The chain uses TRBV29-1 and TRBJ1-1, with 7 positions matching TRBD1. The CDR3 has 14 residues. Germline CDR1 reads SQVTM; CDR2 reads ANQGSEA. Trimming at V came to 6 bases and at J to 5 bases, leaving 12 bases not matched to a gene. The CDR3 region is CSVHPGGSRTEAFF. DNA of the CDR3: TGCAGCGTCCACCCAGGGGGTAGTCGTACTGAAGCTTTCTTT.

This clonotype was recorded many times. This chain links TRBV2 with TRBJ2-3, with 8 bases lining up with TRBD1. The CDR3 loop spans 15 amino acids. V trimming: 5 bases; J trimming: 0 bases; junction bases outside the gene matches: 4. Per the germline V gene, CDR1 is SNHLY and CDR2 is FYNNEI. The chain's CDR3 is CASSKTGASTDTQYF. The CDR3 DNA is TGTGCCAGCAGTAAGACAGGGGCTAGCACAGATACGCAGTATTTT.

The sample holds a few counts of this clonotype. The chain combines TRBV18 with TRBJ1-4; 9 positions match TRBD1. V lost 3 bases and J lost 5; bases outside the gene matches: 7. The CDR3 is 16 amino acids. Germline V gene data show CDR1 as KGHSH and CDR2 as LQKENI. DNA of the CDR3: TGTGCCAGCTCACCCGACAGGGGGAGGGACAATGAAAAACTGTTTTTT. This translates into CASSPDRGRDNEKLFF.

Many counts were recorded for this clonotype. V and J are TRBV10-3 and TRBJ1-1; 9 nucleotides match TRBD1. From germline, CDR1 is ENHRY and CDR2 SYGVKD. The V gene end was trimmed by 6 bases and the J gene end by 1 base; junction bases not matched to a gene: 12. The CDR3 contains 17 residues. The CDR3 coding sequence is TGTGCCATCAGGGAAACAGGGGGCCGGTCCGAGAACACTGAAGCTTTCTTT. Amino acids: CAIRETGGRSENTEAFF.

This sequence joins TRBV6-5 and TRBJ1-3; D is possibly TRBD1 (6 bases). Deletions cut 5 bases from V and 7 bases from J, with 12 bases between. Germline CDR1 MNHEY, CDR2 SVGAGI. The CDR3 totals 13 residues. The CDR3 region has the DNA TGTGCCAGCAGTCTCGACAGGAGTAACACCATATATTTT. This codes for CASSLDRSNTIYF.

This clonotype was observed many times. V gene TRBV30 combines with J gene TRBJ1-6, with a possible D match to TRBD1 (6 bases). Germline CDR1 and CDR2: GTSNPN and SVGIG (reference sequence). The CDR3 covers 16 residues. The V end lost 2 bases, the J end lost 5 bases, and 16 bases lay between the germline ends. The CDR3 DNA follows: TGTGCCTGGAGTAACGGAGGACAGACGGATAATTCACCCCTCCACTTT. This translates into CAWSNGGQTDNSPLHF.

This clonotype came up a few times. The V gene is TRBV7-7, the J gene TRBJ2-1; D ambiguous. Germline values: CDR1 SSHAT, CDR2 FNYEAQ (reference sequence). The CDR3 is 13 residues long. Deletions cut 1 base from V and 2 bases from J, with 3 bases between. The CDR3 here is CASSLGAYNEQFF. The DNA of the CDR3 is TGTGCCAGCAGCTTAGGGGCCTACAATGAGCAGTTCTTC. Full variable domain (missing parts from reference TRBV7-7 and TRBJ2-1): GAGVSQSPRYKVTKRGQDVTLRCDPISSHATLYWYQQALGQGPEFLTYFNYEAQPDKSGLPSDRFSAERPEGSISTLTIQRTEQRDSAMYRCASSLGAYNEQFFGPGTRLTVL.

This clonotype was seen repeatedly, ten times or more. This chain connects TRBV19 to TRBJ2-4; D possibly corresponds to TRBD2 (5 bases). The V end was cut by 1 base, the J end by 7 bases, with 8 bases between. Germline-derived CDR1 and CDR2 are LNHDA and SQIVND (reference sequence). The CDR3 length is 13 residues. CDR3 sequence (DNA): TGTGCCAGTAGTATAGGGAGGCCTAACATTCAGTACTTC. Its protein product is CASSIGRPNIQYF.

This chain connects TRBV29-1 to TRBJ2-3, with a possible D match to TRBD1 (6 bases). The V and J ends lost 5 bases and 8 bases respectively, with 11 bases between them. The CDR3 has 11 residues. In germline, CDR1 is SQVTM, CDR2 ANQGSEA. CDR3 sequence reads: CSVRDISTQYF. The CDR3, as DNA: TGCAGCGTTCGGGACATTAGTACGCAGTATTTT.

This clonotype was observed at least ten times. This chain uses TRBV19 with TRBJ2-6; possible D gene TRBD1, 6 bases. The V gene's germline CDR1 is LNHDA and CDR2 SQIVND (reference sequence). Trimming removed 6 bases at V and 1 base at J, with 13 bases between. The CDR3 loop spans 16 amino acids. The CDR3, as DNA: TGTGCCAGTAGCCCAGAAGGGGGATCTGGGGCCAACGTCCTGACTTTC. It translates to CASSPEGGSGANVLTF.

This clonotype was observed many times. This sequence joins TRBV29-1 and TRBJ1-1, with no clear D. The germline gives CDR1 SQVTM, CDR2 ANQGSEA. The CDR3 loop spans 15 amino acids. Trimming stripped 7 bases from V and 4 bases from J, with 22 bases between. Written as DNA, the CDR3 is TGCAGCGCCCCGATCCCACTGACGGATCGCACTGAAGCTTTCTTT. It encodes CSAPIPLTDRTEAFF.

The chain carries TRBV5-1 and TRBJ2-7, with 7 bases lining up with TRBD1. V lost 0 bases to trimming and J lost 0 bases; unmatched junction nucleotides: 9. The CDR3 loop spans 17 amino acids. Germline V gene lookup returns CDR1 SGHRS and CDR2 YFSETQ. CDR3 region: CASSLESPGTASYEQYF. For the CDR3, the DNA is TGCGCCAGCAGCTTGGAATCCCCCGGGACAGCCTCCTACGAGCAGTACTTC.

This clonotype was counted at least ten times. This chain links TRBV20-1 with TRBJ1-3; possible D gene TRBD1, 6 bases. Germline assignment: CDR1 DFQATT and CDR2 SNEGSKA (reference sequence). There are 16 residues in the CDR3. Trimming removed 3 bases from V and 4 bases from J, with 19 bases in between. CDR3 in DNA: TGCAGTGCTAGTTCAGGGGCTCAATACCGGGGAAACACCATATATTTT. This codes for CSASSGAQYRGNTIYF.

This rearrangement joins TRBV7-9 to TRBJ1-1; no clear D gene. This CDR3 has 13 residues. Germline lookup yields CDR1 SEHNR and CDR2 FQNEAQ (reference sequence). V lost 2 bases, J lost 2 bases, and 6 bases lay in between. The CDR3 DNA is TGTGCCAGCAGCTTAATCGACAACACTGAAGCTTTCTTT. Amino acid sequence: CASSLIDNTEAFF.

This clonotype was detected many times. The chain couples TRBV28 to TRBJ1-5; D call uncertain. CDR1 is MDHEN, CDR2 SYDVKM, per germline. V gave up 5 bases and J gave up 4 bases, with 9 bases separating them. This CDR3 contains 13 residues. Written as DNA, the CDR3 is TGTGCCAGCAGTAAGCCACCGAATCAGCCCCAGCATTTT. Translating gives CASSKPPNQPQHF.

This clonotype has at least ten counts. J is TRBJ1-6 and V is TRBV29-1; no definite D call. There are 11 residues in the CDR3. V lost 0 bases and J lost 15, with 9 bases in between. In germline, CDR1 is SQVTM, CDR2 ANQGSEA. CDR3 sequence (DNA): TGCAGCGTTGAAGAAGGCCCCGGCCTCCACTTT. It is translated as CSVEEGPGLHF.

V usage is TRBV2 and J usage is TRBJ1-6, with D possibly TRBD1 on 5 matching bases. This CDR3 has 15 amino acids. V was clipped by 6 bases and J by 9 bases, with 18 bases between them. The germline CDR1 and CDR2 sequences are SNHLY and FYNNEI. CDR3 sequence: CASRSGRGEASPLHF. The CDR3 region has the DNA TGTGCCAGCAGATCCGGACGAGGGGAGGCTTCACCCCTCCACTTT.

Ten or more counts support this clonotype. V is TRBV19 and J is TRBJ1-3; D is ambiguous. The germline CDR1 and CDR2 sequences are LNHDA and SQIVND (reference sequence). The ends were cut back, 3 bases at V and 0 bases at J, with 6 bases in the middle. This CDR3 region has 14 residues. CDR3 sequence reads: CASSIPNSGNTIYF. The CDR3 DNA reads as TGTGCCAGTAGTATCCCGAACTCTGGAAACACCATATATTTT.

This clonotype was seen a handful of times. This chain joins TRBV7-9 and TRBJ2-5, with TRBD1 identical over 9 bases. The CDR3 consists of 13 residues. In germline, CDR1 is SEHNR, CDR2 FQNEAQ (reference sequence). V was pared by 3 bases and J by 6 bases, with 2 bases of the junction left unmatched. CDR3 in amino acids: CASSLTGGKTQYF. In DNA form, the CDR3 reads TGTGCCAGCAGCTTGACAGGGGGAAAGACCCAGTACTTC.

This clonotype showed up many times. The chain employs TRBV29-1 and TRBJ1-2, with 8 bases matching TRBD1. This CDR3 has 12 amino acids. CDR1 and CDR2 from the germline V gene are SQVTM and ANQGSEA. Trimming cost V 3 bases and J 8 bases; bases outside gene matches: 5. The CDR3 DNA follows: TGCAGCGTTGAGGACAGGGTAGTAGGCTACACCTTC. It is translated as CSVEDRVVGYTF.

There are many counts of this clonotype. The CDR3, as DNA: TGTGCCAGTAAGGACCGGACCGCCTCGGATGGCTACACCTTC. Translated: CASKDRTASDGYTF. J is TRBJ1-2 and V is TRBV19, with D unresolved. The germline gives CDR1 LNHDA, CDR2 SQIVND (reference sequence). The V and J ends lost 7 bases and 6 bases respectively, with 18 bases between them. There are 14 residues in the CDR3.

This clonotype occurred many times. V gene TRBV19 combines with J gene TRBJ1-5; D unclear. This CDR3 is 12 amino acids long. CDR1 and CDR2 from the germline V gene are LNHDA and SQIVND (reference sequence). V was clipped by 5 bases and J by 0 bases, with 2 bases between them. The CDR3 region is CASSDSNQPQHF. In DNA, the CDR3 is TGTGCCAGTAGTGATAGCAATCAGCCCCAGCATTTT.

This clonotype was counted ten times or more. The J gene is TRBJ2-3, the V gene TRBV4-3; the D gene is possibly TRBD2 (5 bases). V dropped 8 bases and J dropped 1 base, with 16 bases sitting between them. Germline V gives CDR1 LGHNA, CDR2 YSLEER. The CDR3 consists of 15 residues. CDR3 sequence: CASGLGGSGTDTQYF. For the CDR3, the DNA is TGCGCCAGCGGACTCGGAGGATCTGGCACAGATACGCAGTATTTT.

This clonotype has at least ten counts. The genes are TRBV2 and TRBJ1-1; D not certain. CDR3 length equals 12 residues. CDR1 and CDR2 (germline): SNHLY, FYNNEI. Trimming removed 10 bases from V and 5 bases from J, with 14 bases in between. The CDR3 loop reads CAINNLGTEAFF. The CDR3, as DNA: TGTGCCATTAACAACCTGGGGACTGAAGCTTTCTTT.